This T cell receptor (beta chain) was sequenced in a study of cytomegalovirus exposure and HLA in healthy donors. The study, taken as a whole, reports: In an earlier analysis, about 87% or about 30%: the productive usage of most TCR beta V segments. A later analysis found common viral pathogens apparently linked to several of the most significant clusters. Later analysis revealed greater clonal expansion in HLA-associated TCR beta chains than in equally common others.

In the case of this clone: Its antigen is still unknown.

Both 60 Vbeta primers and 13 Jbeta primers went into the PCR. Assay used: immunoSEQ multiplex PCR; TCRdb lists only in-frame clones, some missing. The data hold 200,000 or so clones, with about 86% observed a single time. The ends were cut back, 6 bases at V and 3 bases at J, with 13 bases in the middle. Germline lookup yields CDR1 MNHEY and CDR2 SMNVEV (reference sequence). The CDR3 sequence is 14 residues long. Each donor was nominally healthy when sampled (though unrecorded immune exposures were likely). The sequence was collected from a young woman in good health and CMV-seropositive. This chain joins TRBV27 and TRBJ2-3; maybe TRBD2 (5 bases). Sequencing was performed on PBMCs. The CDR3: CASRYTRLTDTQYF. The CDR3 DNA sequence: TGTGCCAGCAGATATACTAGGTTGACAGATACGCAGTATTTT.